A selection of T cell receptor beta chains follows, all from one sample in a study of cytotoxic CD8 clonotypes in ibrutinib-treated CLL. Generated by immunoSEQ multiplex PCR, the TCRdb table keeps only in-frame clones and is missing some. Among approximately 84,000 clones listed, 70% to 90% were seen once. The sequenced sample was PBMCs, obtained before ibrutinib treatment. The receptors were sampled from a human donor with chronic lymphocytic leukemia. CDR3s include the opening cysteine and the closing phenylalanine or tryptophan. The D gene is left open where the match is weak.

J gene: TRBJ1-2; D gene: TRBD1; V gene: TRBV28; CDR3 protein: CATVDGGQGDTNYGYTF; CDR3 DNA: TGTGCCACCGTGGATGGGGGACAGGGGGATACAAACTATGGCTACACCTTC
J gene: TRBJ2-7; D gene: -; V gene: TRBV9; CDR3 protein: CASSAGGGFEQYF; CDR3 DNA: TGTGCCAGCAGCGCCGGAGGGGGATTCGAGCAGTACTTC
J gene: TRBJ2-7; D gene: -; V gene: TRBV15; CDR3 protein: CATSREGDSSYEQYF; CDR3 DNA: TGTGCCACCAGCAGAGAAGGGGATAGTTCCTACGAGCAGTACTTC
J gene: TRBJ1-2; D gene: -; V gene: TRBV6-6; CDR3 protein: CASSPQASYGYTF; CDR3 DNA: TGTGCCAGCAGTCCACAGGCTAGCTATGGCTACACCTTC
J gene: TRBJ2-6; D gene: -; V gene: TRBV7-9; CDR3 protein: CASSSQEAGANVLTF; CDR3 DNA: TGTGCCAGCAGCTCACAGGAGGCCGGGGCCAACGTCCTGACTTTC
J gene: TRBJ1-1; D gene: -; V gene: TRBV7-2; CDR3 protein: CASSSEGRLNTEAFF; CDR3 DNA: TGTGCCAGCAGTTCTGAGGGCCGATTGAACACTGAAGCTTTCTTT
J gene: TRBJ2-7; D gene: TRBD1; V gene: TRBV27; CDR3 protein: CASRPSRGLLLPYEQYF; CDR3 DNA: TGTGCCAGCAGACCATCCAGGGGGTTACTTTTACCCTACGAGCAGTACTTC
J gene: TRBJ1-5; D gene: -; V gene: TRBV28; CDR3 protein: CASSSTPGLEPQHF; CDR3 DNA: TGTGCCAGCAGTTCCACTCCTGGGCTAGAGCCCCAGCATTTT
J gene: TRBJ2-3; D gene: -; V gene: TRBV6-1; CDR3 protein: CASSSPGTDTQYF; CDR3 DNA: TGTGCCAGCAGTTCGCCCGGGACGGATACGCAGTATTTT
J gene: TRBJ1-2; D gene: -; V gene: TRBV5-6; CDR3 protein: CASSPDARDGYTF; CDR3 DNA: TGTGCCAGCAGCCCGGACGCACGGGATGGCTACACCTTC
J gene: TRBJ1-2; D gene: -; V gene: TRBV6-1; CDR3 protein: CASSEALENGYTF; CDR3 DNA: TGTGCCAGCAGTGAAGCATTAGAGAATGGCTACACCTTC